This T cell receptor beta chain derives from a study of cytomegalovirus exposure and HLA in healthy donors (dated by TCRdb to 2017 to 2019). Regarding the complete study: An earlier analysis of roughly 500 of the donors reported 250 to 350 Gb of sequence data and some 120 million unique TCR beta sequences from about 180 million T cells. An earlier analysis of 450 to 750 of the donors used high-throughput TCR beta sequencing to judge whether each TCR beta V gene segment behaved as functional or pseudogenic. Class I and class II HLA loci were covered by the typing at four-digit resolution. The number of typed donors differed by locus: about 620-630 for A, B, C, DRB1 and DQB1; 522 for DQA1; 606 for DPA1; and approximately 450 for DPB1. The aim of the study was to test whether cataloging public T cell receptors could identify signatures of past pathogen exposure. A later analysis re-examined previously published TCR beta repertoires from about 670 donors and added high-resolution HLA genotyping to investigate patterns of TCR occurrence. Besides the first cohort of roughly 700 subjects, a separate validation cohort made up of around 120 different subjects was used. Roughly 5 DR-DQ haplotypes were handled as single units for association and clustering, since linkage in the cohort was strong. Of the roughly 400 genotyped donors, approximately 82% fell in the genetic ancestry cluster associated with self-reported Caucasian donors. Roughly 290 gigabases of sequencing data and around 85 million unique TCR sequences made up an early release that covered over 550 HLA-typed donors. Alongside the repertoire data, information on donor age, sex, ethnicity and CMV serostatus was compiled. The study profiled the T cell repertoires of about 640 subjects by immunosequencing and related them to cytomegalovirus serostatus. Among under 450 genotyped donors of the cohort, an average of about 240,000 unique TCR beta nucleotide sequences were sequenced per donor, roughly a sixth of them non-productive. To predict cytomegalovirus infection status, the study brought together high-throughput TCR immunosequencing, statistical association of individual TCRs with disease status, and machine learning. Rather than drawing on any new phenotypic data, the later analysis identified candidate immune exposures from TCR beta sequences and the way those sequences occurred across donors. All discovery cohort repertoires had been generated on a single sequencing platform. In a later genetic analysis, genome-wide SNP genotypes for 398 of the 666 donors were used, and that subset was treated as a discovery cohort. General study outcomes and caveats: In an earlier analysis of more than 500 of the donors, most TCR beta V segments appeared in productive rearrangements about 87% or about 30% of the time, broadly matching IMGT annotations. Compared with equally common non-associated chains, HLA-associated TCR beta chains in a later analysis were more clonally expanded and had lower generation probabilities. A total of 150 to 200 TCR beta chains were listed by the study as associated with cytomegalovirus. The presence/absence analyses assumed that sequencing depth was roughly uniform across donors, and that assumption may not be true. In a later genetic analysis, a missense DCLRE1C variant was associated with V-gene and J-gene trimming of TCR beta chains, and the association was replicated in an independent cohort. In both the original and validation cohorts, the classifier was reported to diagnose cytomegalovirus status with high specificity and sensitivity. The 87-base-pair reads could not distinguish some IMGT-functional V segments, including TRBV6-2 and TRBV6-3, so those segments were excluded. According to a later analysis, TCR association rates differed among HLA loci, with DRB1 alleles showing the most associated TCRs and HLA-C alleles showing the fewest. A few of the identified cytomegalovirus-associated TCR beta chains were confirmed in vitro to be specific for cytomegalovirus antigens. The cohort was sequenced for TCR beta chains only, and without alpha or paired-chain data the features that could be detected were limited. Because HLA typing was unavailable for some donors at each locus, only the typed subset was used in association tests. Compared with the approximately 720-donor mean, donors in an Asian-associated ancestry cluster had fewer N-insertions in productive TCRs, according to a later genetic analysis. When HLA alleles, especially DR and DQ, strongly co-occurred, TCR associations were difficult to assign to individual alleles. Immune exposure information for the cohort was limited to CMV serostatus. Most TCR sequences were observed very rarely across donors, whereas some public TCRs were present in many individuals. According to a later analysis, most CMV-associated TCR beta chains appeared to be HLA-restricted, and the HLA associations seemed to be driven largely by CMV exposure. About 15 rarely observed V segments, including chromosome 9 orphons, were excluded from the earlier analysis of 550 to 700 of the donors because counts were too low. At a false discovery rate of 0.05, a later analysis linked under 20,000 TCR beta sequences to specific HLA alleles. Correlated functional status among segregating V segments might be attributable to linkage disequilibrium, but an unknown experimental factor could not be ruled out. A further reported finding was that TCR beta sequences accurately predicted the HLA-A and HLA-B alleles for most subjects in the first cohort. Several of the top co-occurrence clusters appeared to be linked to parvovirus B19, influenza, CMV and Epstein-Barr virus, according to a later analysis. The sequencing pipeline was judged likely to have produced a cluster of highly shared sequence variants as a technical artifact. According to the authors, the approach could potentially be generalized to other disease states and immunological phenotypes.

As regards this clone: The clone's antigen remains unknown. No base quality values were provided; no much bigger clone lies one nucleotide off.

The cohort consisted of 666 healthy bone marrow donors. Cohort members were all nominally healthy when sampled, although unrecorded immune exposures were likely present. The donor tested CMV seronegative, placing the donor among the 350 or so seronegative members of the cohort. Each donor provided a peripheral blood sample, and peripheral blood mononuclear cells were used for TCR beta sequencing. The Qiagen DNeasy Blood Extraction Kit was used to extract genomic DNA from the blood cell samples. Library preparation employed the immunoSEQ multiplex PCR assay. For the multiplex PCR, a mixture combining 60 forward primers for TCR Vbeta segments and 13 reverse primers for TCR Jbeta segments was used. A multiplex PCR assay on genomic DNA amplified the CDR3 region of rearranged TCR beta genes. The amplified TCR beta libraries were sequenced on the Illumina HiSeq System as 87-base-pair reads. The study's processing was this. A later analysis counted approximately 84 million unique TCR beta chains across the 666 repertoires, and around 9.9 million of these chains were shared by at least two donors. To remove PCR and sequencing errors, raw reads were error-corrected and collapsed into unique sequences using a nearest-neighbor algorithm that merged closely related sequences. To assign V, D and J gene segments, CDR3 sequences were aligned to IMGT reference sequences. For a sequence to be retained, a match of at least six nucleotides to both a V gene segment and a J gene segment was required. Rearrangements were called productive when the CDR3 lacked stop codons and stayed in frame with V and J; all others were non-productive. CDR3 was defined by IMGT convention, running from the second conserved V-encoded cysteine to the conserved J-encoded phenylalanine. In an earlier analysis of just under 600 of the donors, sequences lacking an unambiguous match to a single V gene segment were excluded. An earlier analysis of 587 of the donors called V segments functional above 56.7% productive rearrangements and segregating when the between-donor standard deviation exceeded 5%. A statistical classification framework was built for diagnosing cytomegalovirus status from the catalog of TCR beta chain sequences. In a later analysis, TCR nucleotide sequences were compared against IMGT/GENE-DB human TR gene sequences so that V and J genes could be assigned. The TCRdist pipeline was used in a later analysis to assign CDR3 sequences and most-parsimonious VDJ recombination scenarios. In a later analysis, each TCR beta chain was defined by its CDR3 amino acid sequence together with its V-gene family, and reads without a unique V-gene family were excluded. A later analysis removed 450 to 600 highly shared, low-generation-probability nucleotide sequences to deal with suspected cross-contamination and a sequencing artifact. A later analysis calculated a clonal expansion index for each public chain from normalized within-repertoire ranks of inferred template counts. A later analysis computed generation probabilities with a VDJ recombination model fitted to out-of-frame rearrangements, and checked the results against IGoR. A later analysis scored TCR-TCR, TCR-HLA and TCR-CMV co-occurrence with hypergeometric tests, applying a repertoire-size bias correction to TCR pairs. To estimate false discovery rates, a later analysis permuted the HLA or CMV assignments 20 times. In a later analysis, co-occurring TCRs were grouped using DBSCAN, and TCRdist sequence similarity was added for clustering within HLA-allele-positive subsets. Co-occurrence clustering excluded repertoires with fewer than 30,000 or more than 120,000 public chains, plus five with anomalous nucleotide sharing. Imported from immuneACCESS, the table was reduced by TCRdb to in-frame sequences with V and J called. These copies leave out some clones; in studies compared against another copy, an unresolved V gene accounts for under half, and the cause of the remainder is not known. V and J calls and clone size follow that table, whereas D and trimming were derived from the DNA. Within this sample are about 98,000 clones, with 80% to 85% of them counted one time only. In total, the top ten clones hold about 1.5% of the sample.

Taken from cysteine to phenylalanine, the CDR3 has 17 residues. Solely the CDR3 DNA is kept, with 51 bases framed from the first base. For CDR1 and CDR2, the germline V gene lists MNHNS and SASEGT. Relative to germline, V is missing 2 bases and J is missing 4 bases, with 13 bases of the junction outside any gene match. The sequence derives from a man aged 35 to 55 in good health and CMV-seronegative. The chain uses TRBV6-1 and TRBJ1-2; 7 nucleotides in the junction match TRBD1. Sequencing was done on a sample of PBMCs. The bases are TGTGCCAGCAGTGAATCAGGGGGAAGACGTTGGGGCTATGGCTACACCTTC. Its product reads: CASSESGGRRWGYGYTF.